This TCR beta chain was identified in a study of tissue T cells after allogeneic stem cell transplantation. Repertoires were generated with immunoSEQ multiplex PCR, while TCRdb's copy carries only in-frame clones and drops some. This table holds some 5,200 clones, roughly three quarters found once. As regards this clone: The antigen remains undetermined.

CDR1 SGHVS and CDR2 FQNEAQ come from the germline V gene. There are 15 residues in the CDR3. Trimming shortened V by 5 bases and J by 7 bases, and 20 bases separated the two germline ends. General study points: Anatomically similar tissues had similar TCR repertoires within each patient. The patient cohort was small and clinically heterogeneous, with limited sampling depth. Across patients, clones rarely overlapped, yet motif clusters were shared tissue-specifically.

V and J are TRBV7-8 and TRBJ1-2, with D possibly being TRBD1 (6 bases). The TCR was taken from a female donor of 60 years or more with lung cancer. Sequenced material: tissue from the colon, taken at autopsy. The CDR3: CASSAAQGTASGYTF. CDR3 in DNA: TGTGCCAGCAGCGCAGCCCAGGGGACGGCCTCTGGCTACACCTTC.